The T cell receptor (beta chain) described here comes from a study of blood T cell repertoires in COVID-19. Trimming took 7 bases from V and 10 from J, leaving 10 bases between them. The CDR3 runs to 10 residues. From germline, CDR1 is SGHVT and CDR2 SQSDAQ. All enrollees were about 18 to 95 years old and from about two dozen US areas. Donors were grouped by their self-reported clinical history. Method: immunoSEQ multiplex PCR; TCRdb's copy keeps in-frame clones and lacks some. Of 250,000 to 300,000 clones in the sample, roughly four fifths were seen once. Sample: PBMCs or T cells enriched from blood (not recorded which). The source is a man aged 40-55 years who had been exposed to COVID-19. The chain links TRBV7-4 to TRBJ1-2; no firm D call. CDR3 DNA: TGTGCCAGCACCTCAGGCGCCTACACCTTC. This sequence encodes CASTSGAYTF.